The rows below give T cell receptor beta chains drawn from one sample of a study of shared clonotypes between healthy human individuals. Data came from immunoSEQ multiplex PCR; TCRdb stores just in-frame clones and leaves some out. The sample gives about 490,000 clones, 65% to 80% of which show up once; approximately 12% is in the top ten. The specimen sequenced was PBMCs. The receptors derive from a woman in her forties in good health. Some clones in this sample may be carry-over from other donors' samples. Each CDR3 is given with its conserved first and last residue.

>TRBV7-9
CASSLGTANEKLFF
>TRBV2
CASSEATSGTIDEQFF
>TRBV5-1
CASSPLAGGNTGELFF
>TRBV2
CASSLQGTGNTIYF
>TRBV6-4
CASFRNFLLTYEQYF
>TRBV6-4
CASSGGTPRGQETQYF
>TRBV23-1
CASTQGGSEKNTGELFF
>TRBV5-1
CASSLGTGVTDTQYF
>TRBV18
CASSPTGDADTQYF
>TRBV2
CASSEGTSVF
>TRBV19
CASSIETSGRAGEQFF
>TRBV10-3
CAISGQRGSYNEQFF
>TRBV18
CASSTGRQETQYF
>TRBV21-1
CASSHRGRGYEQYF
>TRBV11-3
CASSLGPNNEQFF
>TRBV7-3
CASSWVGGDTQYF
>TRBV28
CASGAGEQYF
>TRBV18
CASSPGIAGTGDTQYF
>TRBV6-4
CASSPGQGVTEAFF
>TRBV6-4
CASSDSMVTYNEQFF
>TRBV5-1
CASGLVLGMGTEAFF
>TRBV2
CASSESRVEAFF
>TRBV28
CASSLWGTGRDGELFF
>TRBV18
CASSPDRIDNQPQHF
>TRBV29-1
CSVRGAYNEQFF
>TRBV7-9
CASSLVANYGYTF
>TRBV23-1
CASSRGRETQYF
>TRBV19
CASSRERNGYTF
>TRBV5-4
CASSLRASPAHEQYF
>TRBV13
CASSLTVDHEQYF
>TRBV5-8
CASSLAGADQETQYF
>TRBV5-5
CASSYLPGTETQYF
>TRBV7-2
CASSASGAIGTDTQYF
>TRBV11-2
CASSTRDGTREGTQYF
>TRBV10-2
CASTLKWGGATEAFF
>TRBV28
CASSLRMLEAFF
>TRBV28
CASSYAGARNEQFF
>TRBV29-1
CSVEDLAGGSYNEQFF
>TRBV18
CASSLRTDYGYTF
>TRBV2
CASSRLAIYNEQFF
>TRBV2
CASRGTEGLPEAFF
>TRBV6-5
CASSSNRVSGTIYF
>TRBV7-6
CASSFYRGLTDTQYF
>TRBV2
CASSDSGEQYF
>TRBV19
CASASRQGRRFSNQPQHF
>TRBV4-1
CASSQEVRLVATNEKLFF
>TRBV7-9
CASSPQSNYGYTF
>TRBV5-4
CASSLNIEYGYTF
>TRBV7-2
CASSLEPLSSGNTIYF
>TRBV15
CATSRDLGRDEQFF
>TRBV18
CASSREQGQPQHF
>TRBV30
CAWTQGWNTIYF
>TRBV4-2
CASSQGVTHSYEQYF
>TRBV15
CATSTGIRTQETQYF
>TRBV29-1
CSVGQTYNEQFF
>TRBV7-2
CASSRRGQESYEQYF
>TRBV11-3
CASSYGQYGYTF